This T cell receptor (beta chain) emerged from a study of blood T cell repertoires in COVID-19. This table comes from immunoSEQ multiplex PCR, and its TCRdb copy is limited to in-frame clones, with some not included. The data show about 110,000 clones, with more than 80% seen just once and approximately 29% held by the top ten. The TCR originated in a woman aged 80 or older with acute or convalescent COVID-19. Sequences were obtained from peripheral blood.

CDR3 nucleotides: TGTGCCAGCAGCTTATTACTCCTAGCGGGGGGGGATGAGCAGTTCTTC. Its translation: CASSLLLLAGGDEQFF. This chain uses TRBV11-2 with TRBJ2-1; 12 bases are shared with TRBD2. The CDR3 spans 16 residues. CDR1 and CDR2 (germline): SGHAT, FQNNGV. The V and J ends lost 2 bases and 8 bases, in that order; junction bases with no gene match: 7.